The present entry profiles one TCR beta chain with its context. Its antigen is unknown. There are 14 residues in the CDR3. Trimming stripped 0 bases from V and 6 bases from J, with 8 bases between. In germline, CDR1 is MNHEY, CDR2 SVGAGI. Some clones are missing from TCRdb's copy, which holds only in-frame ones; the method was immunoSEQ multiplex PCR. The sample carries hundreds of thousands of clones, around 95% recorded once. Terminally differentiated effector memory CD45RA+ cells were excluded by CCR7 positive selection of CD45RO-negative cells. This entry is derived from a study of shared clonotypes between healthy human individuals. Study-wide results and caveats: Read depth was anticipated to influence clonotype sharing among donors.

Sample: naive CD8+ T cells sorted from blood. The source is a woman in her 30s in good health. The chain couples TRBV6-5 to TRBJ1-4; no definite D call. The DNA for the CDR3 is TGTGCCAGCAGTTACTCCCGGGTAGATGAAAAACTGTTTTTT. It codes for CASSYSRVDEKLFF.